A single sample gave rise to the 8 T cell receptor beta chains below, sequenced in a study of blood T cell repertoires in COVID-19. TCRdb's copy holds only in-frame clones and misses some; the assay was immunoSEQ multiplex PCR. The sample has about 250,000 clones, nearly 95% seen once. Sequencing was performed on peripheral blood. The source is a man aged 30 to 45 with COVID-19, enrolled during active disease.

This chain joins TRBV6-1 and TRBJ1-1, with 9 positions matching TRBD1. V lost 4 bases, J lost 4 bases, and 13 bases stayed unmatched. The length of the CDR3 is 17 residues. Germline V gene data show CDR1 as MNHNS and CDR2 as SASEGT. The CDR3 region is CASSGVGSRDRATEAFF. CDR3 sequence (DNA): TGTGCCAGCAGTGGGGTTGGGTCCCGGGACAGGGCCACTGAAGCTTTCTTT.

This clone appeared a single time. The rearrangement links TRBV19 to TRBJ1-5; unclear D gene. V was pared by 6 bases and J by 5 bases, with 11 bases between. The CDR3 spans 13 residues. CDR1 is LNHDA, CDR2 SQIVND, per germline (reference sequence). DNA for the CDR3: TGTGCCAGTAGCCCAATCGGGGATCAGCCCCAGCATTTT. Amino acid sequence: CASSPIGDQPQHF.

The chain has TRBV19 and TRBJ2-7; D is ambiguous. Trimming took off 3 bases at V and 3 bases at J, with 15 bases between the two ends. Per germline, CDR1 LNHDA and CDR2 SQIVND (reference sequence). The CDR3 is 15 amino acids. CDR3 region: CASSMEKDFYYEQYF. As DNA, the CDR3 is TGTGCCAGTAGTATGGAAAAAGACTTCTACTACGAGCAGTACTTC.

The chain joins TRBV24-1 to TRBJ1-5, with 7 positions matching TRBD1. The CDR3 is 16 amino acids. The ends lost 9 bases at V and 2 bases at J; junction bases unmatched: 12. Germline assignment: CDR1 KGHDR and CDR2 SFDVKD. The chain's CDR3 is CATLDREIFGNQPQHF. In DNA form, the CDR3 reads TGTGCCACCCTAGACAGGGAGATTTTCGGCAATCAGCCCCAGCATTTT.

V is TRBV6-5 and J is TRBJ2-7; D uncertain. V was shortened by 8 bases and J by 4 bases, with 15 bases between the two germline ends. CDR1 and CDR2 from the germline V gene are MNHEY and SVGAGI. The CDR3 is 13 amino acids. As DNA, the CDR3 is TGTGCCAGCGTTCCGCCAGGTTTTTACGAGCAGTACTTC. It translates to CASVPPGFYEQYF.

The CDR3 here is CASRPTGSNQPQHF. CDR3 sequence (DNA): TGTGCCAGTAGGCCAACAGGGAGCAATCAGCCCCAGCATTTT. The chain joins TRBV19 to TRBJ1-5; D is possibly TRBD1 (6 bases). Trimming removed 6 bases from V and 1 base from J, with 10 bases in between. Germline-derived CDR1 and CDR2 are LNHDA and SQIVND (reference sequence). This CDR3 region has 14 residues.

J is TRBJ1-2 and V is TRBV5-1; 7 nucleotides align to TRBD1. The CDR3 runs to 15 residues. Germline CDR1 is SGHRS and CDR2 is YFSETQ. After removal of 0 bases from V and 7 bases from J, the junction contained 9 bases not matched to a gene. The CDR3 region is CASSLGDSPYAGYTF. CDR3 DNA sequence: TGCGCCAGCAGCTTGGGGGACAGCCCTTATGCTGGCTACACCTTC.

The chain is built from TRBV5-4 and TRBJ2-1; D is uncertain. V lost 3 bases and J lost 7, with 11 bases in between. This CDR3 comprises 13 residues. The germline V gene encodes CDR1 SGHNT and CDR2 YYREEE (reference sequence). Here the CDR3 reads CASSSSTINEQFF. CDR3 coding DNA: TGTGCCAGCAGCTCCTCTACGATAAATGAGCAGTTCTTC.